The next 11 T cell receptor beta chains were all read from a single sample in a study of response to subunit inactivated influenza vaccine (dated by TCRdb to the late 2010s). The method behind the library was RT-PCR. TCRdb lists the instrument as Illumina HiSeq 2500. Starting from the raw public reads, TCRdb applied fastp trimming at Q25, assembled clones with MiXCR and retained in-frame beta chains. Every entry covers one CDR3 protein and lists the most common genes and DNA from its rows. Within this sample are roughly 190,000 distinct CDR3 sequences, with 10% to 15% of them counted one time only. Of the sample, approximately 32% is held by the ten largest clones. The sample was also linked to a second study, of T cells expressing NK-cell markers. As the second study states: The TCR beta cDNA libraries were made using 5'RACE template switching, a step that added both a universal primer site and unique molecular identifiers.

Source: CD8+ T cells sorted from PBMCs, taken roughly 12 days after vaccination. Every receptor here comes from a man aged 50 to 60 who received an inactivated influenza vaccine. Donor details come from another sample of the same person, matched by shared clones.

The chain uses TRBV6-2 or TRBV6-3 and TRBJ2-7; D is unresolved. V lost 8 bases to trimming and J lost 4 bases, with 12 bases between them. The length of the CDR3 is 12 residues. Per the germline V gene, CDR1 is MNHEY and CDR2 is SVGEGT. The chain's CDR3 is CASGLRNYEQYF. CDR3 sequence (DNA): TGTGCCAGCGGCCTCCGAAATTACGAGCAGTACTTC.

In this sample, this clonotype turned up a few times. This chain connects TRBV11-2 to TRBJ2-7; 7 positions match TRBD1. CDR1 is SGHAT and CDR2 is FQNNGV in the germline V gene. This CDR3 is 14 amino acids long. J gave up 7 bases and V 3 bases, and 9 bases lay outside the gene matches. In DNA, the CDR3 is TGTGCCAGCAGCTTGACAGGGCCCCTCTGGGAGCAGTACTTC. It yields the protein CASSLTGPLWEQYF.

This clonotype showed up just a few times. This chain uses TRBV5-6 with TRBJ2-2; TRBD1 or TRBD2 may be the D gene (5 bases each). This CDR3 region has 14 residues. From germline, CDR1 is SGHDT and CDR2 YYEEEE. V was shortened by 7 bases and J by 2 bases, with 12 bases between the two germline ends. Written as DNA, the CDR3 is TGTGCCAGCCTGCAGGGAGTCAACACCGGGGAGCTGTTTTTT. This codes for CASLQGVNTGELFF. Full variable domain (rest looked up from reference TRBV5-6 and TRBJ2-2): DAGVTQSPTHLIKTRGQQVTLRCSPKSGHDTVSWYQQALGQGPQFIFQYYEEEERQRGNFPDRFSGHQFPNYSSELNVNALLLGDSALYLCASLQGVNTGELFFGEGSRLTVL.

V usage is TRBV6-1 and J usage is TRBJ2-2, with D possibly matching TRBD1 (6 bases). The V gene's germline CDR1 is MNHNS and CDR2 SASEGT. V shed 7 bases and J shed 3 bases, with 18 bases lying between them. The CDR3 extends over 16 amino acids. CDR3 region: CASTHDGTTYTGELFF. CDR3 in DNA: TGTGCCAGCACCCACGACGGGACAACCTACACCGGGGAGCTGTTTTTT.

The rearrangement links TRBV12-3 or TRBV12-4 to TRBJ1-5; no clear D. This CDR3 is built from 13 residues. V was cut by 3 bases and J by 7 bases, with 10 bases left in between. The CDR3 spells CASSFYGNQPQHF. The CDR3 DNA sequence: TGTGCCAGCAGTTTTTACGGGAACCAGCCCCAGCATTTT.

The chain joins TRBV5-1 to TRBJ2-6, with D tentatively TRBD1 or TRBD2 (5 bases each). V was pared by 0 bases and J by 2 bases, with 15 bases between. The CDR3 contains 18 residues. CDR1 is SGHRS, CDR2 YFSETQ, per germline. The CDR3 region has the DNA TGCGCCAGCAGCTTGGGTCCGTCAGGGACCCCTGGGGCCAACGTCCTGACTTTC. It codes for CASSLGPSGTPGANVLTF. The variable domain in full, completed from reference TRBV5-1 and TRBJ2-6, reads KAGVTQTPRYLIKTRGQQVTLSCSPISGHRSVSWYQQTPGQGLQFLFEYFSETQRNKGNFPGRFSGRQFSNSRSEMNVSTLELGDSALYLCASSLGPSGTPGANVLTFGAGSRLTVL.

In its sample, this clonotype was seen a few times. The chain uses TRBV12-3 or TRBV12-4 and TRBJ1-2; D unclear. CDR3 length: 13 amino acids. V lost 0 bases to trimming and J lost 0 bases, with 2 bases between them. CDR3: CASSLASNYGYTF. The CDR3, as DNA: TGTGCCAGCAGTTTAGCATCTAACTATGGCTACACCTTC.

The rearrangement links TRBV13 to TRBJ2-2; D is unclear. CDR3 length equals 15 residues. V lost 2 bases and J lost 2, with 9 bases in between. CDR1 and CDR2 (germline): PRHDT, FYEKMQ (reference sequence). CDR3 in DNA: TGTGCCAGCAGCTTAACCACTTTAAACACCGGGGAGCTGTTTTTT. Its translation: CASSLTTLNTGELFF.

This clonotype was seen a few times. CDR3: CASSGGHSAPNEQFF. CDR3 sequence (DNA): TGTGCCAGCAGCGGGGGACACTCCGCCCCCAATGAGCAGTTCTTC. The rearrangement uses TRBV5-6 and TRBJ2-1; tentatively, D is TRBD1 (6 bases). The CDR3 is made up of 15 amino acids. Germline assignment: CDR1 SGHDT and CDR2 YYEEEE. V gave up 4 bases and J gave up 6 bases, with 17 bases separating them.

Only a few counts were recorded for this clonotype. The rearrangement uses TRBV18 and TRBJ2-3, with 9 bases that match TRBD2. The CDR3 contains 15 residues. Losses at the gene ends were 8 bases for V and 6 bases for J; bases not matched to a gene: 12. The V gene's germline CDR1 is KGHSH and CDR2 LQKENI. The CDR3: CASEGPAGGWDTQYF. CDR3 sequence (DNA): TGTGCCAGCGAAGGCCCAGCGGGGGGCTGGGATACGCAGTATTTT.

This clonotype was detected many times. The chain joins TRBV7-9 to TRBJ2-7, with 13 bases lining up with TRBD2. The CDR3 is 17 residues long. V lost 1 base to trimming and J lost 3 bases; unmatched junction nucleotides: 6. Germline CDR1 SEHNR, CDR2 FQNEAQ (reference sequence). CDR3 loop: CASSLGWTSGRIYEQYF. CDR3 sequence (DNA): TGTGCCAGCAGCTTAGGTTGGACTAGCGGGAGAATCTACGAGCAGTACTTC.